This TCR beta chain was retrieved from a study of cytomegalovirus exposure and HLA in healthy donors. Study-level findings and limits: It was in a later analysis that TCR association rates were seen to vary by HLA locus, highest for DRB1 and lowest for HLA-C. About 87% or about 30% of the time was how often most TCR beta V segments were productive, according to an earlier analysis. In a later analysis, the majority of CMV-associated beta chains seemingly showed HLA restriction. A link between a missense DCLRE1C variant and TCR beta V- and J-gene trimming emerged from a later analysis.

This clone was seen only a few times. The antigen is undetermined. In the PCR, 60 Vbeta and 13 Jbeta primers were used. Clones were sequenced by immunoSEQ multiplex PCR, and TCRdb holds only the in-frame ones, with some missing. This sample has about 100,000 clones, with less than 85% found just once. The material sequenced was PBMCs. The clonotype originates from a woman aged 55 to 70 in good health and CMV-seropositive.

The CDR3 sequence is CATSTGRSGTQYF. The DNA of the CDR3 is TGTGCCACCTCCACAGGGCGCAGTGGTACGCAGTATTTT. This chain uses TRBV19 with TRBJ2-3; possible D gene TRBD1, 6 bases. This CDR3 has 13 residues. Trimming shortened V by 10 bases and J by 8 bases, and 19 bases separated the two germline ends. CDR1 and CDR2 (germline): LNHDA, SQIVND (reference sequence).